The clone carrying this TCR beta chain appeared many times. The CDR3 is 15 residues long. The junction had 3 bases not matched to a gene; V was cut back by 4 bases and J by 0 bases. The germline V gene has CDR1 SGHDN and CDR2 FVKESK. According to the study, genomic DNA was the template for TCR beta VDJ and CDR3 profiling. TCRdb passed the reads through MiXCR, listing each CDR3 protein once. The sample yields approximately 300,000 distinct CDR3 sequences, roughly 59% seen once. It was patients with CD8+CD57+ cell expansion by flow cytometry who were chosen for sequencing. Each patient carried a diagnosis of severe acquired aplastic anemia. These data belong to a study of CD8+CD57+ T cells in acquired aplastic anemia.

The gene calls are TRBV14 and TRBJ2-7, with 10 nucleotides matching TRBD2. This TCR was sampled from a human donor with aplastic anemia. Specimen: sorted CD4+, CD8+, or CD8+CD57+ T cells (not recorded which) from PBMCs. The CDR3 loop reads CASSLTSGTSYEQYF. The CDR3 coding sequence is TGTGCCAGCAGCCTCACTAGCGGGACCTCCTACGAGCAGTACTTC. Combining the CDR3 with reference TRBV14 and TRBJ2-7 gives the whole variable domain EAGVTQFPSHSVIEKGQTVTLRCDPISGHDNLYWYRRVMGKEIKFLLHFVKESKQDESGMPNNRFLAERTGGTYSTLKVQPAELEDSGVYFCASSLTSGTSYEQYFGPGTRLTVT.